This T cell receptor beta chain was captured in a study of CD8+ T cells in alopecia areata. Overall study results and limits: Normal-skin resident alphabeta T cells also appear among scalp sample sequences.

RNA, once extracted, was reverse transcribed into cDNA for use as the sequencing template. Sequencing was performed with immunoSEQ multiplex PCR; in TCRdb, only in-frame clones are kept and a portion is missing. The sample has 98,000 or so clones, 58% seen once. V shed 5 bases and J 3 bases; nucleotides not matched to a gene: 6. Germline CDR1 and CDR2: SGHAT and FQNNGV. This CDR3 contains 14 residues. This clone was seen just once. The antigen remains undetermined. The material sequenced was NKG2D-low CD8+ T cells sorted from blood. The V call is TRBV11-2, the J call TRBJ2-7, with 8 bases identical to TRBD1. This clonotype was obtained from a human donor with alopecia areata. This chain's CDR3 is CASSLGQGVYEQYF. In DNA form, the CDR3 reads TGTGCCAGCAGCCTTGGACAGGGAGTCTACGAGCAGTACTTC.